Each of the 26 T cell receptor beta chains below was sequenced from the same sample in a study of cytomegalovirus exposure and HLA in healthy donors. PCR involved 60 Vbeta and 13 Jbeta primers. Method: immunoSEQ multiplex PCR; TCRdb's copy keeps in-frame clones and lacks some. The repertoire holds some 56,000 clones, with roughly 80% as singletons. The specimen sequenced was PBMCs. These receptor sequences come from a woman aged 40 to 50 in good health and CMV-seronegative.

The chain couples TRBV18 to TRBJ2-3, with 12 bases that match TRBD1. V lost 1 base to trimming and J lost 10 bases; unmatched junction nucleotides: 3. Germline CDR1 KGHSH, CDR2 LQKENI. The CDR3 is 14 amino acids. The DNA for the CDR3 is TGTGCCAGCTCACCACAGGGGACAGGGGGCCCGCAGTATTTT. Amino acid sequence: CASSPQGTGGPQYF.

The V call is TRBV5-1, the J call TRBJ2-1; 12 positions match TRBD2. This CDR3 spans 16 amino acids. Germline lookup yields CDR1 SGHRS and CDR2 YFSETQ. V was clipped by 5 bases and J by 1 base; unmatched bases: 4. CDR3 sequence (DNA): TGCGCCAGCAGACCGACTAGCGGGAGTTCCTACAATGAGCAGTTCTTC. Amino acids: CASRPTSGSSYNEQFF.

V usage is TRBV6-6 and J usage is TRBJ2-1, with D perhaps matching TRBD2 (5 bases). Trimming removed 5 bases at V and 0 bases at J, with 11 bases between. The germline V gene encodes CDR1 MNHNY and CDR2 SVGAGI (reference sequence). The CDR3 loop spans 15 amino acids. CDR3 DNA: TGTGCCAGCAGTCCCAGCGGTTACTCCTACAATGAGCAGTTCTTC. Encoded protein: CASSPSGYSYNEQFF.

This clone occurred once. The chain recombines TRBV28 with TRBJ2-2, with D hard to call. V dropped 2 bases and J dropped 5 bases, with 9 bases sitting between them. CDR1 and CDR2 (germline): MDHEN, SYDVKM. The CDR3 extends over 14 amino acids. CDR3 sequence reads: CASSLLLITGELFF. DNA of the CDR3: TGTGCCAGCAGTTTACTACTGATTACCGGGGAGCTGTTTTTT.

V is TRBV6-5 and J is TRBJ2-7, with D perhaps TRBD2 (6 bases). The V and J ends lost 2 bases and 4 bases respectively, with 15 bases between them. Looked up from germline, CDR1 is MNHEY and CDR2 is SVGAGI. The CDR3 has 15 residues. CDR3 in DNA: TGTGCCAGCAGTTACCAAGCGGAGGGATCTTACGAGCAGTACTTC. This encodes CASSYQAEGSYEQYF.

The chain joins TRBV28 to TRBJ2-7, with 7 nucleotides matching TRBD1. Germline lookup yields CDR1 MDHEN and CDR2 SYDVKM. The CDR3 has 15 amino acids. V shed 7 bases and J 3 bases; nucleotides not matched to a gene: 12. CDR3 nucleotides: TGTGCCAGCACCCCTACGACAGGGAAATACTACGAGCAGTACTTC. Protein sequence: CASTPTTGKYYEQYF.

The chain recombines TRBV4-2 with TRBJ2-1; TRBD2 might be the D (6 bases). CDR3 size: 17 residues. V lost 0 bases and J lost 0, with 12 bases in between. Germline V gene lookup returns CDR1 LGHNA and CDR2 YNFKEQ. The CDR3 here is CASSQDTLAASYNEQFF. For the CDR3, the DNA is TGTGCCAGCAGCCAAGATACCTTAGCGGCCTCCTACAATGAGCAGTTCTTC.

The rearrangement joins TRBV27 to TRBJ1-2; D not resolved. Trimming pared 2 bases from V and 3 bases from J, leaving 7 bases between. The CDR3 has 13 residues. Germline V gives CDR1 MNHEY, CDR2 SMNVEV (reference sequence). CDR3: CASSLVGDYGYTF. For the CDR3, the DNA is TGTGCCAGCAGTTTAGTCGGGGACTATGGCTACACCTTC.

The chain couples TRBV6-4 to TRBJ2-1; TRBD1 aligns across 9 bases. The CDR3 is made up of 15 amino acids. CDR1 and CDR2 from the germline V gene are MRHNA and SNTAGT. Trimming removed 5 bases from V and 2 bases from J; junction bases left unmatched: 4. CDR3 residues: CASSLQGATYNEQFF. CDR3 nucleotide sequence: TGTGCCAGCAGTTTACAGGGGGCCACCTACAATGAGCAGTTCTTC.

CDR3 sequence reads: CASRPQRADEKLFF. The CDR3 DNA is TGCGCCAGCAGGCCCCAGAGGGCGGATGAAAAACTGTTTTTT. The V and J genes are TRBV5-1 and TRBJ1-4; D unclear. Germline loops: CDR1 SGHRS, CDR2 YFSETQ. The CDR3 has 14 amino acids. V gave up 5 bases and J gave up 6 bases, with 14 bases separating them. The full variable domain, rest sourced from reference TRBV5-1 and TRBJ1-4, is KAGVTQTPRYLIKTRGQQVTLSCSPISGHRSVSWYQQTPGQGLQFLFEYFSETQRNKGNFPGRFSGRQFSNSRSEMNVSTLELGDSALYLCASRPQRADEKLFFGSGTQLSVL.

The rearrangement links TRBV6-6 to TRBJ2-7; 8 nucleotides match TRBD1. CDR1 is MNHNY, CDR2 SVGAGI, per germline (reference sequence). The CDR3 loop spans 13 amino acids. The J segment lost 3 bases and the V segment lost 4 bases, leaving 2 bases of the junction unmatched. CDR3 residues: CASSWGQDYEQYF. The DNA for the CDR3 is TGTGCCAGCAGTTGGGGACAGGACTACGAGCAGTACTTC.

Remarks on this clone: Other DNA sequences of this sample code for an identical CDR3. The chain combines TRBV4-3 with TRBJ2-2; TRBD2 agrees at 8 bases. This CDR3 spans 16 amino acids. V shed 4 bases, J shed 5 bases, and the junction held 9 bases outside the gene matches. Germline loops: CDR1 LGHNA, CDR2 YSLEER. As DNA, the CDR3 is TGCGCCAGCAGCCTAGGACTGGCGGGAGGAACCGGGGAGCTGTTTTTT. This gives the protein CASSLGLAGGTGELFF.

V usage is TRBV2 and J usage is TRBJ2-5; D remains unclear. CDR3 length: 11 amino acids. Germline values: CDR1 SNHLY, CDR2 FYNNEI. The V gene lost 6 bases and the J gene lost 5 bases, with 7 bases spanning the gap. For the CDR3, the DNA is TGTGCCAGCAGCCTAACTGAGACCCAGTACTTC. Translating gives CASSLTETQYF.

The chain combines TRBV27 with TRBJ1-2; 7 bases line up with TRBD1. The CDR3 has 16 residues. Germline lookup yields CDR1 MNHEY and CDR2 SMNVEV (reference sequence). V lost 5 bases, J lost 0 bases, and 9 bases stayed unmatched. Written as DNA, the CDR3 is TGTGCCAGCAGTCCCCACAGGGGAGTTTCTAACTATGGCTACACCTTC. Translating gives CASSPHRGVSNYGYTF.

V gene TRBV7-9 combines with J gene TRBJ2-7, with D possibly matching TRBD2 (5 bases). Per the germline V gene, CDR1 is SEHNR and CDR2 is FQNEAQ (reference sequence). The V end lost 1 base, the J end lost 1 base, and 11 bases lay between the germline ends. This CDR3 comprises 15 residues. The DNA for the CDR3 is TGTGCCAGCAGCTTAGAAGGTGACTATTCCTACGAGCAGTACTTC. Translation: CASSLEGDYSYEQYF.

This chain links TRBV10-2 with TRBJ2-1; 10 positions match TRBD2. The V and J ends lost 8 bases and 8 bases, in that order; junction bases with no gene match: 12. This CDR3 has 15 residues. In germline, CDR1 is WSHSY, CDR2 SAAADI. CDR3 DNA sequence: TGCGCCAGCGCAAACCAGGGACTAGCGAACGATGAGCAGTTCTTC. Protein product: CASANQGLANDEQFF.

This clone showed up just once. CDR3 loop: CASSLGGGPGEQFF. CDR3 DNA: TGTGCCAGCAGCTTGGGTGGAGGTCCGGGTGAGCAGTTCTTC. The genes are TRBV5-8 and TRBJ2-1; D possibly corresponds to TRBD2 (5 bases). The CDR3 has 14 amino acids. V was clipped by 0 bases and J by 9 bases, with 13 bases between them. The germline V gene has CDR1 SGHTS and CDR2 YDEGEE. Full variable domain (remainder filled in from reference TRBV5-8 and TRBJ2-1): EAGVTQSPTHLIKTRGQQATLRCSPISGHTSVYWYQQALGLGLQFLLWYDEGEERNRGNFPPRFSGRQFPNYSSELNVNALELEDSALYLCASSLGGGPGEQFFGPGTRLTVL.

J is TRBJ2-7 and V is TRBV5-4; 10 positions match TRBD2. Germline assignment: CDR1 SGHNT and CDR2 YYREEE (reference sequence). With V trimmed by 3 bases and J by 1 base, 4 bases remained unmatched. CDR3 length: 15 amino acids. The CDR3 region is CASSSTSGPSYEQYF. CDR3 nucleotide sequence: TGTGCCAGCAGCTCGACTAGCGGGCCGTCCTACGAGCAGTACTTC.

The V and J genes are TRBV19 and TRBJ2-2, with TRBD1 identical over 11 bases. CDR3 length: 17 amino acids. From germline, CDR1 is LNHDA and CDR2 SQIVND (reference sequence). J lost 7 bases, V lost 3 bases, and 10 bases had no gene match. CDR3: CASSIRVRTGGDGELFF. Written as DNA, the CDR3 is TGTGCCAGTAGTATTCGGGTCAGGACAGGGGGCGACGGGGAGCTGTTTTTT.

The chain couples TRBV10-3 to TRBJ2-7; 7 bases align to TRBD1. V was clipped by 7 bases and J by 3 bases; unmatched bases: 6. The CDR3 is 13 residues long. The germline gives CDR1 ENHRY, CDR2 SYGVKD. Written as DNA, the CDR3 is TGTGCCATCACTGACAGGGTAGACTACGAGCAGTACTTC. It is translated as CAITDRVDYEQYF.

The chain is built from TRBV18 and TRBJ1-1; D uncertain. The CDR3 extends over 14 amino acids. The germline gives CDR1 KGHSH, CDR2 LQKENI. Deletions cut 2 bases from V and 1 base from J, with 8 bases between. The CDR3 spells CASSPFTWNTEAFF. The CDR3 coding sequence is TGTGCCAGCTCACCATTTACATGGAACACTGAAGCTTTCTTT. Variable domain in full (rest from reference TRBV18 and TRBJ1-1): NAGVMQNPRHLVRRRGQEARLRCSPMKGHSHVYWYRQLPEEGLKFMVYLQKENIIDESGMPKERFSAEFPKEGPSILRIQQVVRGDSAAYFCASSPFTWNTEAFFGQGTRLTVV.

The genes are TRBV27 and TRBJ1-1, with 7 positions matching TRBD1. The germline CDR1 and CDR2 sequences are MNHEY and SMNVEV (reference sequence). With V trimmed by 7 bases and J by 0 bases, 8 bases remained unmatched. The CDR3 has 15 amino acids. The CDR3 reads CASKKGAPMNTEAFF. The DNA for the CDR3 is TGTGCCAGCAAAAAGGGGGCCCCCATGAACACTGAAGCTTTCTTT.

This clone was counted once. The DNA for the CDR3 is TGTGCCAGCAGCTTAGCGGGAGGGAACTACGAGCAGTACTTC. Its protein is CASSLAGGNYEQYF. The gene calls are TRBV11-2 and TRBJ2-7, with TRBD2 matching 8 bases. V was clipped by 1 base and J by 3 bases; unmatched bases: 2. There are 14 residues in the CDR3. Germline CDR1 SGHAT, CDR2 FQNNGV. The full variable domain, its missing parts supplied by reference TRBV11-2 and TRBJ2-7, is EAGVAQSPRYKIIEKRQSVAFWCNPISGHATLYWYQQILGQGPKLLIQFQNNGVVDDSQLPKDRFSAERLKGVDSTLKIQPAKLEDSAVYLCASSLAGGNYEQYFGPGTRLTVT.

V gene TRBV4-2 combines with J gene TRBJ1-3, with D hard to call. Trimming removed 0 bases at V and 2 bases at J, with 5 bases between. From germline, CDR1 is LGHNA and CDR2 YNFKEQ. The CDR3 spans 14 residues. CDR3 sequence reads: CASSQDPAGNTIYF. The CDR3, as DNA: TGTGCCAGCAGCCAAGACCCAGCTGGAAACACCATATATTTT.

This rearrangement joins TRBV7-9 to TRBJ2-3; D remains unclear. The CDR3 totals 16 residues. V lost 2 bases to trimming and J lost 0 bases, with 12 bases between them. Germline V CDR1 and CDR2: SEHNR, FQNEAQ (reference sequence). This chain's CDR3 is CASSLNPRASTDTQYF. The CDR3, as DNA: TGTGCCAGCAGCTTAAATCCACGCGCAAGCACAGATACGCAGTATTTT.

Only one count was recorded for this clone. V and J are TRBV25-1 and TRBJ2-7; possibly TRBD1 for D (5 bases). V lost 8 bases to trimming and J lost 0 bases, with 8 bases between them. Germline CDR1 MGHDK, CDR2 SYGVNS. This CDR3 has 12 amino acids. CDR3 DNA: TGTGCCAGCCAGGGCATCTCCTACGAGCAGTACTTC. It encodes CASQGISYEQYF.